The following is a TCR beta chain sequence with its context. This receptor's antigen is unknown. Base-call qualities are not available, and no considerably larger clone is one nucleotide away. The sample originates from a study of blood T cell repertoires in COVID-19 (dated by TCRdb to between 2020 and 2021). Notes on the research overall: Samples covering the acute and convalescent phases of COVID-19 were provided by collaborators in the United States, Italy and Spain. The prospective study material was composed of cDNA or gDNA derived from T cells, B-cell-depleted T cells, or PBMCs. Deeply sampled blood TCRbeta repertoires from subjects exposed to, actively infected with, or recovered from COVID-19 were included in the dataset. The repertoires were released in a freely available public database intended as a resource for research on the immune response to SARS-CoV-2. Samples came from the ongoing ImmuneRACE study (first 160 participants) plus 1,254 subjects from 6 global collaborators. Nearly every sample came with metadata listing a de-identified subject ID, COVID-19 status, age in years and sex. Where available, HLA class I and class II types were obtained from metadata supplied by the sample provider rather than from assay-based typing. The research as a whole found: How much clinical and demographic metadata was included differed by source and by participant, and the metadata was provided uncurated.

Participants in the prospective study were aged roughly 18 to 100 years, lived in 20 to 30 United States geographic areas, and enrolled through a virtual design. In the prospective study, participants were assigned to cohorts based on the clinical history participants reported in a screening survey and a study questionnaire. Exposed participants had been in contact with someone with a PCR-confirmed or clinician-diagnosed COVID-19 case within 2 weeks of study entry. In the prospective study, mobile phlebotomists collected whole blood, serum and a nasopharyngeal or oropharyngeal swab from each participant. Participants in the prospective study had the option to provide additional blood draws and questionnaires over an approximately 2-month period. Before DNA extraction, prospective study blood samples were shipped either frozen or at room temperature. Reading from cysteine to phenylalanine, the CDR3 counts 12 amino acids. Left in the record is the CDR3 DNA by itself, 36 bases read in frame from the first base. After removal of 7 bases from V and 3 bases from J, the junction retains 1 base not matched to a gene. The germline V gene encodes CDR1 MNHNY and CDR2 SVGAGI (reference sequence).

The immunoSEQ Assay, a bias-controlled multiplex PCR, was used to amplify TCRbeta CDR3 regions from genomic DNA. The study's processing was this. The number of nucleated cells in each sample was estimated from the amplification of reference gene primers within the assay. To quantify the absolute abundance of each unique TCRbeta CDR3 rearrangement, sequence reads were collapsed and filtered. For each sample, productive Simpson clonality was calculated as the square root of Simpson's diversity index across productive rearrangements. In TCRdb, the immuneACCESS table is reduced to in-frame sequences with V and J assigned. These tables do not hold every clone; where another copy was compared, an unresolved V gene accounts for under half, and the others remain unexplained. Clonal size and the V and J genes are those of that table, whereas D and trimming came from the DNA. The sample has roughly 150,000 clones on record, approximately 88% of them singletons. Approximately 5.1% of the sample lies in the top ten.

Sequencing used PBMCs or T cells enriched from blood (not recorded which). The sequence derives from a man aged 70 or older who had been exposed to COVID-19. The sequence is built from TRBV6-6 and TRBJ2-7, and TRBD2 aligns with 9 junction nucleotides. The nucleotide sequence reads TGTGCCAGCAATAGCGGGAGCTACGAGCAGTACTTC. The translation is CASNSGSYEQYF.